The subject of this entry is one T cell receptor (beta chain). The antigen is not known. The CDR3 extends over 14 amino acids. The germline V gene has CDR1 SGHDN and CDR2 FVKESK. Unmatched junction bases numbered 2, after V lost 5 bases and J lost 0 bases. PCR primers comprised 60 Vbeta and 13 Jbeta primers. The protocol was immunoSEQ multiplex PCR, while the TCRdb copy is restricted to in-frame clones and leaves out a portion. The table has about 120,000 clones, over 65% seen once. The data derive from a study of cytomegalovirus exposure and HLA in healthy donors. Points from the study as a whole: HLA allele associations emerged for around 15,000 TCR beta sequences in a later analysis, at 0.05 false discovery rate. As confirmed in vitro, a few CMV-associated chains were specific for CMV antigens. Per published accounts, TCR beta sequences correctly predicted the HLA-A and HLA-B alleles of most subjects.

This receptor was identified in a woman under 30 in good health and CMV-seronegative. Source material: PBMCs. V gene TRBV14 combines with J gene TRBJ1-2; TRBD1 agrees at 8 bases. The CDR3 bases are TGTGCCAGCAGCGTGACAGGGGCTAACTATGGCTACACCTTC. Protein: CASSVTGANYGYTF. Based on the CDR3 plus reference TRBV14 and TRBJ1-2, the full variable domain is EAGVTQFPSHSVIEKGQTVTLRCDPISGHDNLYWYRRVMGKEIKFLLHFVKESKQDESGMPNNRFLAERTGGTYSTLKVQPAELEDSGVYFCASSVTGANYGYTFGSGTRLTVV.